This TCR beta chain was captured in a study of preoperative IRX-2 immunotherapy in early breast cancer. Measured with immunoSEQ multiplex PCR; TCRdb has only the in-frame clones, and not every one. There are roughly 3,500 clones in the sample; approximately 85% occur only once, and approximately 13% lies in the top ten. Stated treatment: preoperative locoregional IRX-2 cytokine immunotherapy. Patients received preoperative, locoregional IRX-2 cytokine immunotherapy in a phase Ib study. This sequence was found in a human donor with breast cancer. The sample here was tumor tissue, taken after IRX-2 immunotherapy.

The CDR3: CASMDRASLMGSPLHF. The CDR3 DNA reads TGTGCCAGCATGGACAGGGCCTCTCTAATGGGTTCACCCCTCCACTTT. The chain couples TRBV6-8 to TRBJ1-6; 8 nucleotides line up with TRBD1. The CDR3 length is 16 residues. With V trimmed by 7 bases and J by 9 bases, 14 bases remained unmatched. Germline CDR1 MNHGY, CDR2 SAAAGT.